The next 25 T cell receptor beta chains were all read from a single sample in a study of blood T cell repertoires in COVID-19. Clones were read by immunoSEQ multiplex PCR, and TCRdb kept only the in-frame ones, dropping some. Here the sample spans 320,000 or so clones, about 85% being singletons. Sequenced: PBMCs or T cells enriched from blood (not recorded which). The receptors were sampled from a woman aged 25 to 39 who had been exposed to COVID-19.

The rearrangement links TRBV30 to TRBJ1-6; no definite D call. This CDR3 is 13 amino acids long. Germline V gives CDR1 GTSNPN, CDR2 SVGIG (reference sequence). V shed 3 bases and J shed 7 bases, with 10 bases lying between them. This CDR3 is CAWSQRGNSPLHF. The CDR3 coding sequence is TGTGCCTGGAGCCAGCGAGGGAATTCACCCCTCCACTTT.

The chain employs TRBV7-9 and TRBJ2-1; 8 bases map to TRBD2. The junction had 7 bases not matched to a gene; V was cut back by 8 bases and J by 4 bases. Looked up from germline, CDR1 is SEHNR and CDR2 is FQNEAQ (reference sequence). The CDR3 is made up of 14 amino acids. CDR3 sequence reads: CASGRGGFYNEQFF. Written as DNA, the CDR3 is TGTGCCAGCGGACGGGGGGGTTTTTACAATGAGCAGTTCTTC.

The chain is built from TRBV6-6 and TRBJ1-2, with TRBD1 matching 7 bases. The CDR3 runs to 16 residues. The junction had 12 bases not matched to a gene; V was cut back by 5 bases and J by 3 bases. Germline CDR1 reads MNHNY; CDR2 reads SVGAGI (reference sequence). CDR3 DNA: TGTGCCAGCAGTCGACACATCAGGGGGATCGACTATGGCTACACCTTC. Translation gives CASSRHIRGIDYGYTF.

The genes are TRBV30 and TRBJ2-1; D is unresolved. This CDR3 is 14 amino acids long. The V end was cut by 4 bases, the J end by 6 bases, with 16 bases between. Germline CDR1 and CDR2: GTSNPN and SVGIG (reference sequence). The CDR3 is CAWIAYIGSNEQFF. In DNA form, the CDR3 reads TGTGCCTGGATCGCCTACATCGGGTCCAATGAGCAGTTCTTC. The entire variable domain, with the rest obtained from reference TRBV30 and TRBJ2-1, is as follows: SQTIHQWPATLVQPVGSPLSLECTVEGTSNPNLYWYRQAAGRGLQLLFYSVGIGQISSEVPQNLSASRPQDRQFILSSKKLLLSDSGFYLCAWIAYIGSNEQFFGPGTRLTVL.

The chain has TRBV4-2 and TRBJ1-2, with 8 bases that match TRBD1. CDR1 LGHNA and CDR2 YNFKEQ come from the germline V gene. J gave up 6 bases and V 4 bases, and 10 bases lay outside the gene matches. This CDR3 contains 15 residues. Written as DNA, the CDR3 is TGTGCCAGCAGCCGGTTGGACAGGGACAAGGATGGCTACACCTTC. It is translated as CASSRLDRDKDGYTF.

This clone was seen a single time. This chain links TRBV9 with TRBJ2-1; D is perhaps TRBD2 (6 bases). This CDR3 has 18 amino acids. Trimming pared 7 bases from V and 0 bases from J, leaving 23 bases between. CDR1 is SGDLS, CDR2 YYNGEE, per germline. CDR3 region: CASDPSGAGAFSYNEQFF. The CDR3 DNA sequence: TGTGCCAGCGATCCCTCTGGAGCGGGTGCTTTCTCCTACAATGAGCAGTTCTTC.

This chain links TRBV27 with TRBJ1-1; possibly TRBD1 for D (6 bases). CDR3 size: 13 residues. Germline V gene sequence: CDR1 MNHEY, CDR2 SMNVEV (reference sequence). Trimming took 6 bases from V and 1 from J, leaving 9 bases between them. In DNA, the CDR3 is TGTGCCAGCAGAAGACAGGAGAACACTGAAGCTTTCTTT. It yields the protein CASRRQENTEAFF.

This chain links TRBV28 with TRBJ2-2; 7 nucleotides agree with TRBD1. Germline assignment: CDR1 MDHEN and CDR2 SYDVKM. Germline trimming cut 7 bases from V and 4 bases from J; bases unmatched to any gene: 9. The CDR3 totals 15 residues. This CDR3 is CASMQLQGSTGELFF. The CDR3 DNA is TGTGCCAGCATGCAACTACAGGGGAGCACCGGGGAGCTGTTTTTT.

The chain couples TRBV9 to TRBJ2-3; perhaps TRBD1 as D (6 bases). The CDR3 contains 18 residues. Trimming removed 3 bases from V and 2 bases from J, with 22 bases in between. Germline V gene sequence: CDR1 SGDLS, CDR2 YYNGEE. In nucleotides, the CDR3 is TGTGCCAGCAGCGGCTACCGGTCGGAAGACAGGTTCACAGATACGCAGTATTTT. It codes for CASSGYRSEDRFTDTQYF.

This chain uses TRBV6-5 with TRBJ2-7, with 9 bases that match TRBD1. The CDR3 consists of 14 residues. The V gene end was trimmed by 7 bases and the J gene end by 7 bases; junction bases not matched to a gene: 11. Germline values: CDR1 MNHEY, CDR2 SVGAGI. CDR3 in DNA: TGTGCCAGCAAAACACAGGGGGCGCTGGGTGAGCAGTACTTC. This translates into CASKTQGALGEQYF.

This chain links TRBV12-3 or TRBV12-4 with TRBJ1-5; TRBD1 is a possible D gene (6 bases). V lost 8 bases, J lost 7 bases, and 15 bases lay in between. CDR3 length: 13 amino acids. The CDR3 spells CASELQGGQPQHF. As DNA, the CDR3 is TGTGCCAGCGAGTTACAGGGTGGGCAGCCCCAGCATTTT.

The chain uses TRBV9 and TRBJ1-4; D is possibly TRBD1 (6 bases). Germline lookup yields CDR1 SGDLS and CDR2 YYNGEE. CDR3 length equals 16 residues. Trimming cost V 0 bases and J 7 bases, with 16 bases left between them. The CDR3 loop is CASSVGLTGPSEKLFF. The CDR3 DNA is TGTGCCAGCAGCGTAGGCTTGACAGGACCCAGTGAAAAACTGTTTTTT.

This clone was seen once. The chain employs TRBV28 and TRBJ1-4; D unresolved. Deletions cut 4 bases from V and 7 bases from J, with 7 bases between. The CDR3 totals 12 residues. Per the germline V gene, CDR1 is MDHEN and CDR2 is SYDVKM. The CDR3 region is CASSSSLEKLFF. In DNA form, the CDR3 reads TGTGCCAGCAGTTCCTCTCTTGAAAAACTGTTTTTT.

CDR3 region: CASSLTHSGIEQFF. CDR3 bases: TGTGCCAGCAGCTTAACCCATAGCGGGATCGAGCAGTTCTTC. V gene TRBV7-3 combines with J gene TRBJ2-1; 8 positions agree with TRBD2. This CDR3 region has 14 residues. In germline, CDR1 is SGHTA, CDR2 FQGTGA. The junction had 5 bases not matched to a gene; V was cut back by 0 bases and J by 10 bases.

V and J are TRBV6-4 and TRBJ1-5; tentative D call: TRBD1 (6 bases). V was shortened by 6 bases and J by 3 bases, with 9 bases between the two germline ends. The germline V gene has CDR1 MRHNA and CDR2 SNTAGT. CDR3 size: 13 residues. This CDR3 is CASSRQVNQPQHF. The CDR3, as DNA: TGTGCCAGCAGCCGACAGGTCAATCAGCCCCAGCATTTT.

The chain joins TRBV19 to TRBJ1-4; TRBD1 aligns across 7 bases. The CDR3 loop spans 20 amino acids. Germline CDR1 LNHDA, CDR2 SQIVND (reference sequence). The ends lost 0 bases at V and 6 bases at J; junction bases unmatched: 19. CDR3 sequence (DNA): TGTGCCAGTAGTATAGAGCGCAGGGGGTACGGGGTTGTGACGGATGAAAAACTGTTTTTT. This translates into CASSIERRGYGVVTDEKLFF.

The gene calls are TRBV11-3 and TRBJ2-7; no definite D call. Trimming cost V 8 bases and J 3 bases, with 14 bases left between them. CDR3 length equals 13 residues. Per the germline V gene, CDR1 is SGHNT and CDR2 is YENEEA. The DNA of the CDR3 is TGTGCCAGCGGATATAAGTCGGGCTACGAGCAGTACTTC. It specifies CASGYKSGYEQYF.

The chain has TRBV3-1 (or the pseudogene TRBV3-2) and TRBJ1-2, with D possibly TRBD1 on 5 matching bases. Trimming left V 1 base short and J 5 bases short, with 11 bases between. The CDR3 sequence is 14 residues long. The germline gives CDR1 LGHDT, CDR2 YNNKEL (reference sequence). The CDR3 here is CASSQGQSGYGYTF. In DNA form, the CDR3 reads TGTGCCAGCAGCCAAGGACAGAGCGGGTATGGCTACACCTTC.

The V gene is TRBV27, the J gene TRBJ1-4; 7 bases map to TRBD1. From germline, CDR1 is MNHEY and CDR2 SMNVEV (reference sequence). The V and J ends lost 5 bases and 6 bases, in that order; junction bases with no gene match: 9. The CDR3 length is 15 residues. The CDR3, as DNA: TGTGCCAGCAGTCCAGGGGGATTGACCTATGAAAAACTGTTTTTT. Its protein product is CASSPGGLTYEKLFF.

This chain uses TRBV4-3 with TRBJ1-6; 8 bases fit TRBD1. The CDR3 covers 14 residues. The germline gives CDR1 LGHNA, CDR2 YSLEER. V lost 4 bases to trimming and J lost 9 bases; unmatched junction nucleotides: 5. The DNA of the CDR3 is TGCGCCAGCAGCCTACAGGGGGAGGGTTCACCCCTCCACTTT. This translates into CASSLQGEGSPLHF.

The chain combines TRBV11-3 with TRBJ2-2; 7 bases agree with TRBD2. CDR3 length: 17 residues. The junction had 16 bases not matched to a gene; V was cut back by 5 bases and J by 7 bases. Germline lookup yields CDR1 SGHNT and CDR2 YENEEA. The CDR3 loop is CASSPRPRGGPGGELFF. The CDR3, as DNA: TGTGCCAGCAGCCCAAGGCCGCGGGGAGGGCCTGGCGGGGAGCTGTTTTTT.

The V and J genes are TRBV7-9 and TRBJ2-1, with D possibly being TRBD2 (6 bases). Germline-derived CDR1 and CDR2 are SEHNR and FQNEAQ (reference sequence). The germline V and J ends were trimmed by 5 bases and 6 bases, with 17 bases remaining between them. This CDR3 contains 15 residues. The chain's CDR3 is CASSMARTTGNEQFF. As DNA, the CDR3 is TGTGCCAGCAGCATGGCGAGGACTACTGGCAATGAGCAGTTCTTC.

This clone appeared a single time. The gene calls are TRBV18 and TRBJ2-7; tentative D call: TRBD1 (5 bases). The V and J ends lost 3 bases and 2 bases respectively, with 17 bases between them. The CDR3 loop spans 16 amino acids. Germline-derived CDR1 and CDR2 are KGHSH and LQKENI. DNA of the CDR3: TGTGCCAGCTCACCTTCAGTAGGGGATCCTACCTACGAGCAGTACTTC. This codes for CASSPSVGDPTYEQYF. The variable domain in full, completed from reference TRBV18 and TRBJ2-7, reads NAGVMQNPRHLVRRRGQEARLRCSPMKGHSHVYWYRQLPEEGLKFMVYLQKENIIDESGMPKERFSAEFPKEGPSILRIQQVVRGDSAAYFCASSPSVGDPTYEQYFGPGTRLTVT.

V usage is TRBV4-1 and J usage is TRBJ2-1, with TRBD1 identical over 8 bases. The ends lost 0 bases at V and 2 bases at J; junction bases unmatched: 6. Looked up from germline, CDR1 is MGHRA and CDR2 is YSYEKL. CDR3 size: 17 residues. The CDR3 region is CASSQDPGQGAYNEQFF. The CDR3 DNA is TGCGCCAGCAGCCAAGACCCTGGACAGGGAGCCTACAATGAGCAGTTCTTC.

The chain recombines TRBV28 with TRBJ1-3; D is possibly TRBD1 (5 bases). Germline CDR1 MDHEN, CDR2 SYDVKM. Trimming shortened V by 6 bases and J by 1 base, and 13 bases separated the two germline ends. CDR3 length: 15 amino acids. The CDR3: CASSLWGDSGNTIYF. CDR3 in DNA: TGTGCCAGCAGCTTGTGGGGGGATTCTGGAAACACCATATATTTT.